These T cell receptor beta chains were read from a single sample in a study of blood T cell repertoires in COVID-19. Profiled with immunoSEQ multiplex PCR; TCRdb holds only in-frame clones, not every one. Here the sample spans about 190,000 clones, about nine tenths being singletons. The source material was peripheral blood. The origin of the receptors is a young man with acute or convalescent COVID-19. Each CDR3 is given without its conserved first and last residue. Each record gives: D gene, clone size, V gene, J gene, CDR3 protein. The D gene is left open where the match is weak. Clone size is not always given. Where it is, it says once, few, many or a class for expanded clones.

>.|.|TRBV9|TRBJ1-3
ASSVSGIGNTIY
>.|.|TRBV5-1|TRBJ1-5
ASSLVAGTNQPQH
>.|once|TRBV24-1|TRBJ2-1
ATSDRGTVHNEQF
>.|.|TRBV28|TRBJ2-1
ASSLISGDEQF
>.|.|TRBV5-4|TRBJ1-3
ASSLDGASLRNTIY
>TRBD2|.|TRBV7-9|TRBJ2-7
ATDPGLGREQY
>TRBD1|.|TRBV5-1|TRBJ2-5
ASSFGPGGGETQY
>.|.|TRBV19|TRBJ1-2
ASSSQGNGYT
>.|.|TRBV5-1|TRBJ1-6
ASSLGTWNSPLH
>TRBD1|.|TRBV19|TRBJ2-7
ASSSGQGSYEQY
>.|.|TRBV24-1|TRBJ2-1
ATSDSQGRLNEQF
>.|few|TRBV19|TRBJ1-2
ASSTTRGIGYT
>TRBD2|.|TRBV6-1|TRBJ2-1
ASSEARWREVEEEQF
>.|.|TRBV6-2/TRBV6-3|TRBJ1-5
ASSYTTSGQPQH
>.|.|TRBV28|TRBJ2-5
ASSLRGVTGTSETQY
>TRBD1|.|TRBV5-6|TRBJ1-2
ASSVRGLGYT
>.|.|TRBV28|TRBJ2-6
ASSLAAGANVLT
>.|.|TRBV4-2|TRBJ2-5
ASSQDHLTQETQY